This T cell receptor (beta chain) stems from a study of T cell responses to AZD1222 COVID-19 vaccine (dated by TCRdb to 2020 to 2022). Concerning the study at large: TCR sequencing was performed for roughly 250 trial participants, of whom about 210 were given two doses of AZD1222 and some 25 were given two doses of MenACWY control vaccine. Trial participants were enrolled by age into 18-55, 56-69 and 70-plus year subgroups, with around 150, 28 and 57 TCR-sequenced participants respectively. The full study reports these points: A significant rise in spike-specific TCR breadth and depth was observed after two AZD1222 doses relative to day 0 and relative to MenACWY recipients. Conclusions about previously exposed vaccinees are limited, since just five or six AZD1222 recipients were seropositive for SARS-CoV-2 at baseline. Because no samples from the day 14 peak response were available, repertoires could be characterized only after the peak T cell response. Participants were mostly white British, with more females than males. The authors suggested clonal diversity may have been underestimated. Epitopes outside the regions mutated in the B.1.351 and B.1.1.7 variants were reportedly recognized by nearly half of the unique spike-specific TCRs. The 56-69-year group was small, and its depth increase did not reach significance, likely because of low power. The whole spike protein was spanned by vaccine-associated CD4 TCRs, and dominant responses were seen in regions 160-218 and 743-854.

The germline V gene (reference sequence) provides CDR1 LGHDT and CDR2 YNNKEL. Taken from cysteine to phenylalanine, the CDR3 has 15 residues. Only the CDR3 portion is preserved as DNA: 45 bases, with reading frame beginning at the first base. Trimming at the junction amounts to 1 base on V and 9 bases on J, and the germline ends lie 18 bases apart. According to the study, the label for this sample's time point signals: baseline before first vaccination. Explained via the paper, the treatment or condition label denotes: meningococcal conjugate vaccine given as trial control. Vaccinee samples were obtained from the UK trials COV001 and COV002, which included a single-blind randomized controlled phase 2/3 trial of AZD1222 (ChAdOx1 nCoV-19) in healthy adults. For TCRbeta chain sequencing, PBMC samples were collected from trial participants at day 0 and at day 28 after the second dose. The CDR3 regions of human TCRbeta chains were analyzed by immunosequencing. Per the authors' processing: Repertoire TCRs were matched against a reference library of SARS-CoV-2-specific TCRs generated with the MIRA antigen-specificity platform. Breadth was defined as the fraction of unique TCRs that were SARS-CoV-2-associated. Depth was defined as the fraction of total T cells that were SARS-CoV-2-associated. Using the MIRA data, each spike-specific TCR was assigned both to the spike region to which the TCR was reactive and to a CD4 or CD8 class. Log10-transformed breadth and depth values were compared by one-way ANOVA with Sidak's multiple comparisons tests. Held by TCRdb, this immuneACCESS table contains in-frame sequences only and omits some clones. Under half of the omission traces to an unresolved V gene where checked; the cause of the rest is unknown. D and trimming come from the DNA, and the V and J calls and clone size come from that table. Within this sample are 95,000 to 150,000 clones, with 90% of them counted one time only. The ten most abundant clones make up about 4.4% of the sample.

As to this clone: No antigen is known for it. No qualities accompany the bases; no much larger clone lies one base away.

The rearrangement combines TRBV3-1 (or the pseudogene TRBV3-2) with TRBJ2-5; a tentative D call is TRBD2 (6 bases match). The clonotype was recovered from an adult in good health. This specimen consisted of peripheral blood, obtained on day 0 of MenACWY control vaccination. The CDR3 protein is CASSQAQLAKMPQYF. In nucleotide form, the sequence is TGTGCCAGCAGCCAAGCCCAACTAGCAAAGATGCCCCAGTACTTC.